A single sample gave rise to the 5 T cell receptor beta chains below, sequenced in a study of human T cells and chemical hapten exposure. Time point here: patch test 1, 2 weeks after DPC sensitization. Treatment meaning: therapeutic diphenylcyclopropenone sensitization with weekly scalp DPC. TCRdb called the RACE reads again in MiXCR, with one record for every CDR3 protein. The sample lists 300,000 to 450,000 distinct CDR3 sequences, approximately 4.4% seen once, with around 2.3% in the top ten. The material was whole blood, obtained in connection with sensitization to the hapten diphenylcyclopropenone (DPC). The receptors were gathered from a woman in her forties or fifties with alopecia areata. Some clones in this sample may be carry-over from other donors' samples.

This clonotype was seen repeatedly, ten times or more. The rearrangement uses TRBV6-1 and TRBJ1-2, with D uncertain. Trimming shortened V by 1 base and J by 5 bases, and 17 bases separated the two germline ends. CDR3 length: 16 amino acids. Germline assignment: CDR1 MNHNS and CDR2 SASEGT. The CDR3, as DNA: TGTGCCAGCAGTGAAGGTTCACTTACTCGTGGGTATGGCTACACCTTC. It encodes CASSEGSLTRGYGYTF.

This clonotype was picked up many times. J is TRBJ2-7 and V is TRBV28, with 7 bases matching TRBD1. CDR3 length: 13 residues. The V gene's germline CDR1 is MDHEN and CDR2 SYDVKM. The V gene end was trimmed by 6 bases and the J gene end by 5 bases; junction bases not matched to a gene: 7. CDR3 region: CASSRQGGNEQYF. The DNA of the CDR3 is TGTGCCAGCAGCCGACAGGGCGGCAACGAGCAGTACTTC.

This clonotype was seen ten or more times. The chain couples TRBV29-1 to TRBJ2-5, with 7 bases fitting TRBD1. Germline CDR1 is SQVTM and CDR2 is ANQGSEA. The CDR3 consists of 13 residues. With V trimmed by 4 bases and J by 1 base, 3 bases remained unmatched. The DNA of the CDR3 is TGCAGCGTTGGAGGGGGCTTCCAAGAGACCCAGTACTTC. Protein product: CSVGGGFQETQYF.

This clonotype was seen a few times. This chain links TRBV5-6 with TRBJ1-2; no clear D gene. The germline gives CDR1 SGHDT, CDR2 YYEEEE. Trimming removed 0 bases at V and 0 bases at J, with 9 bases between. The CDR3 contains 15 residues. The CDR3 bases are TGTGCCAGCAGCTTGGTGGTCAGAGCTAACTATGGCTACACCTTC. Protein: CASSLVVRANYGYTF.

This clonotype came up many times. V and J are TRBV12-3 or TRBV12-4 and TRBJ2-3; unclear D gene. The CDR3 spans 12 residues. Between the trimmed V and J ends, which lost 6 bases and 4 bases, there was a span of 8 bases. CDR3 sequence reads: CASSPVPDTQYF. In nucleotides, the CDR3 is TGTGCCAGCAGCCCCGTTCCAGATACGCAGTATTTT.